Below are 11 T cell receptor beta chains sequenced from a single sample in a study of OX40 agonist ivuxolimab in advanced cancers. Generated by immunoSEQ multiplex PCR, the TCRdb table keeps only in-frame clones and is missing some. Of about 70,000 clones listed, approximately 83% are singletons. The source material was CD4+ or CD8+ T cells sorted from blood, sampled in a trial of the OX40 agonist ivuxolimab. These receptors came from an adult with an advanced solid tumor such as melanoma, head and neck, liver or kidney cancer.

The chain uses TRBV25-1 and TRBJ1-2, with a weak D call TRBD1 (5 bases). This CDR3 has 12 residues. Trimming removed 3 bases from V and 7 bases from J, with 9 bases in between. Germline V gene sequence: CDR1 MGHDK, CDR2 SYGVNS. For the CDR3, the DNA is TGTGCCAGCAGTGACCCAAGGGGTGGCTACACCTTC. Residues: CASSDPRGGYTF.

The gene calls are TRBV5-1 and TRBJ2-3; either TRBD1 or TRBD2 may supply D (5 bases each). This CDR3 contains 12 residues. The germline V gene has CDR1 SGHRS and CDR2 YFSETQ. Trimming cost V 3 bases and J 3 bases, with 5 bases left between them. CDR3 nucleotide sequence: TGCGCCAGCAGCTGGGGGACAGATACGCAGTATTTT. As protein: CASSWGTDTQYF.

The chain joins TRBV20-1 to TRBJ2-1; D perhaps matches TRBD2 (6 bases). V was clipped by 1 base and J by 15 bases, with 13 bases between them. This CDR3 is built from 11 residues. Germline loops: CDR1 DFQATT, CDR2 SNEGSKA (reference sequence). The CDR3 coding sequence is TGCAGTGCTAGAGCGGGGACTTTGCGGTTCTTC. Translation gives CSARAGTLRFF.

The chain carries TRBV5-6 and TRBJ2-1; unclear D gene. Germline V gene sequence: CDR1 SGHDT, CDR2 YYEEEE. The CDR3 is 13 amino acids. Trimming took off 0 bases at V and 5 bases at J, with 6 bases between the two ends. The CDR3 bases are TGTGCCAGCAGCTTGGGTCGGAACAATGAGCAGTTCTTC. Translating it yields CASSLGRNNEQFF. Full variable domain (missing parts from reference TRBV5-6 and TRBJ2-1): DAGVTQSPTHLIKTRGQQVTLRCSPKSGHDTVSWYQQALGQGPQFIFQYYEEEERQRGNFPDRFSGHQFPNYSSELNVNALLLGDSALYLCASSLGRNNEQFFGPGTRLTVL.

The chain combines TRBV10-2 with TRBJ1-6; TRBD1 agrees at 10 bases. V shed 9 bases and J 7 bases; nucleotides not matched to a gene: 3. Germline V gene sequence: CDR1 WSHSY, CDR2 SAAADI. The CDR3 has 13 amino acids. CDR3 amino acids: CASGTGDNSPLHF. Here the CDR3 DNA reads TGCGCCAGTGGGACAGGGGACAATTCACCCCTCCACTTT.

V gene TRBV27 combines with J gene TRBJ1-2; possible D gene TRBD1, 5 bases. Trimming left V 3 bases short and J 3 bases short, with 8 bases between. The germline gives CDR1 MNHEY, CDR2 SMNVEV (reference sequence). The CDR3 sequence is 13 residues long. This chain's CDR3 is CASSFQGDYGYTF. CDR3 DNA: TGTGCCAGCAGTTTCCAGGGTGACTATGGCTACACCTTC.

This clone was detected a few times. The chain combines TRBV29-1 with TRBJ1-5; D not certain. Per germline, CDR1 SQVTM and CDR2 ANQGSEA. The CDR3 covers 15 residues. V was clipped by 6 bases and J by 2 bases, with 17 bases between them. The CDR3 bases are TGCAGCGTGGGAGGTTCTCCCGGGGGCAATCAGCCCCAGCATTTT. Translated: CSVGGSPGGNQPQHF.

The genes are TRBV19 and TRBJ1-2; a weak D match, TRBD1 (6 bases). V lost 2 bases, J lost 5 bases, and 12 bases lay in between. From germline, CDR1 is LNHDA and CDR2 SQIVND (reference sequence). The CDR3 extends over 14 amino acids. In DNA, the CDR3 is TGTGCCAGTAGTATACCAGGGGCTGAGTATGGCTACACCTTC. As protein: CASSIPGAEYGYTF.

The rearrangement joins TRBV11-2 to TRBJ1-1, with no clear D. Germline-derived CDR1 and CDR2 are SGHAT and FQNNGV. Trimming pared 5 bases from V and 4 bases from J, leaving 11 bases between. The CDR3 contains 13 residues. CDR3 sequence reads: CASSPGRITEAFF. CDR3 coding DNA: TGTGCCAGCAGCCCGGGGAGGATCACTGAAGCTTTCTTT. Together with reference TRBV11-2 and TRBJ1-1, the CDR3 gives the full variable domain: EAGVAQSPRYKIIEKRQSVAFWCNPISGHATLYWYQQILGQGPKLLIQFQNNGVVDDSQLPKDRFSAERLKGVDSTLKIQPAKLEDSAVYLCASSPGRITEAFFGQGTRLTVV.

This clone appeared once. The chain employs TRBV19 and TRBJ1-4; tentative D call: TRBD1 (5 bases). V gave up 6 bases and J gave up 7 bases, with 18 bases separating them. The CDR3 covers 15 residues. From germline, CDR1 is LNHDA and CDR2 SQIVND (reference sequence). The CDR3 reads CASRVIWGDSEKLFF. As DNA, the CDR3 is TGTGCCAGTAGGGTGATATGGGGGGATAGTGAAAAACTGTTTTTT.

The sample holds one count of this clone. V and J are TRBV5-1 and TRBJ2-7; 8 bases are a match to TRBD2. The germline V gene has CDR1 SGHRS and CDR2 YFSETQ. The CDR3 totals 16 residues. V was clipped by 0 bases and J by 2 bases; unmatched bases: 7. CDR3 sequence: CASSLGGSGKAYEQYF. Written as DNA, the CDR3 is TGCGCCAGCAGCTTGGGCGGTAGCGGGAAAGCCTACGAGCAGTACTTC.